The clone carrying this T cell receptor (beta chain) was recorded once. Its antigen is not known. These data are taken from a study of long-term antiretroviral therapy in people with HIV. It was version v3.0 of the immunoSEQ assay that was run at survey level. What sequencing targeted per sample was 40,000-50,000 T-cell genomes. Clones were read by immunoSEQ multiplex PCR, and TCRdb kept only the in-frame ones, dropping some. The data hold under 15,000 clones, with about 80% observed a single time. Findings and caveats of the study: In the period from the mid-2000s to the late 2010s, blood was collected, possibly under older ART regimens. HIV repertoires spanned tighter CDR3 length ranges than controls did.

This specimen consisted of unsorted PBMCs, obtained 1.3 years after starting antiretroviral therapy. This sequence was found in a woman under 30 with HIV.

The CDR3 here is CAISDGTSGSYEQYF. DNA of the CDR3: TGTGCCATCAGTGACGGGACTAGCGGGAGTTACGAGCAGTACTTC. The chain links TRBV10-3 to TRBJ2-7, with TRBD2 matching over 14 bases. CDR3 size: 15 residues. V lost 3 bases and J lost 4; bases outside the gene matches: 2. The germline V gene has CDR1 ENHRY and CDR2 SYGVKD.